This is a list of T cell receptor beta chains from one sample in a study of T cell repertoires in cytomegalovirus infection. TCRdb ran MiXCR on the reads and lists one entry per CDR3 protein. The repertoire has over 55,000 distinct CDR3 sequences, 20% to 25% of them found once; the top ten carry under 85%. Their cognate antigens are unknown. Sequencing was performed on CD8+ T cells from cultured PBMCs, taken from culture after CMV antigen stimulation. The origin of the receptors is a human donor in good health (CMV status not recorded). Some clones in this sample may be carry-over from other donors' samples. Each CDR3 is given with its conserved first and last residue. The D gene is left open where the match is weak. The size field is filled for only some rows; it gives once, few, many or a size class.

V	J	D	size	DNA	CDR3
TRBV7-9	TRBJ1-2	.	.	TGTGCCAGCAGCTTGGGGGATTCAGCTAACTATGGCTACACCTTC	CASSLGDSANYGYTF
TRBV7-9	TRBJ1-2	TRBD1	.	TGTGCCAGCAGCATAGGGACAGGACCGCTTTTGGCTGGCTACACCTTC	CASSIGTGPLLAGYTF
TRBV29-1	TRBJ2-7	.	.	TGCAGCGTGGTCGAGTACTCCGAGTCTTCATACGAGCAGTACTTC	CSVVEYSESSYEQYF
TRBV7-9	TRBJ1-2	TRBD1	few	TGTGCCAGCAGCCACCTTGGGACAGGGAACTATGGCTACACCTTC	CASSHLGTGNYGYTF
TRBV7-2	TRBJ2-7	.	few	TGTGCCAGCAGCTTAGGAGGGGTGCCGACCTACGAGCAGTACTTC	CASSLGGVPTYEQYF
TRBV6-1	TRBJ1-2	TRBD1	.	TGTGCCAGCAGTACTGGGACAGGGGAGGGCGCCGGCATTAACTATGGCTACACCTTC	CASSTGTGEGAGINYGYTF
TRBV27	TRBJ2-5	.	.	TGTGCCAGCGGGTTGGGCCGTCTGCCGGAGACCCAGTACTTC	CASGLGRLPETQYF
TRBV7-6	TRBJ2-7	.	few	TGTGCCAGCAGCTCGGAGAGGTCTTTCTACGAGCAGTACTTC	CASSSERSFYEQYF
TRBV11-3	TRBJ1-1	.	.	TGTGCCAGCAGCTCCCATTACGGCACTGAAGCTTTCTTT	CASSSHYGTEAFF
TRBV7-2	TRBJ1-3	.	.	TGTGCCAGCAGCCAAGGGATAACCGGAAACACCATATATTTT	CASSQGITGNTIYF
TRBV10-3	TRBJ2-1	TRBD2	few	TGTGCCATCAGTGACTCCGGGACTAGAGGGTCTGATGAGCAGTTCTTC	CAISDSGTRGSDEQFF
TRBV4-1	TRBJ2-3	.	.	TGCGCCAGCAGCCAAGAAAACGTAGATACGCAGTATTTT	CASSQENVDTQYF
TRBV6-2/TRBV6-3	TRBJ1-1	TRBD1	.	TGTGCCAGCAGTTACTCGAGACAGGGGGCAGGAAAGTTCACTGAAGCTTTCTTT	CASSYSRQGAGKFTEAFF